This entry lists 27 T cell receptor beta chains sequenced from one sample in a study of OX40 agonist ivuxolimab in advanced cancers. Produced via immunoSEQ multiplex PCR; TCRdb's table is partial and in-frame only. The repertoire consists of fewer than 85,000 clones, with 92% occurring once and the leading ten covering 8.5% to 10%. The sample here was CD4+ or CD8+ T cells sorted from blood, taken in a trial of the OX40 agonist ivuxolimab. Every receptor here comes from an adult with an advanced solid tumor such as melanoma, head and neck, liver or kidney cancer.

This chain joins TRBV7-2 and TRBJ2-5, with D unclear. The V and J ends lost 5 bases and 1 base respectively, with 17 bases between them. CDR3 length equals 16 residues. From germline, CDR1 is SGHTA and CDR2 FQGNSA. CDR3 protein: CASSPPPLFPQETQYF. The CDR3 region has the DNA TGTGCCAGCAGCCCACCTCCCTTGTTCCCCCAAGAGACCCAGTACTTC.

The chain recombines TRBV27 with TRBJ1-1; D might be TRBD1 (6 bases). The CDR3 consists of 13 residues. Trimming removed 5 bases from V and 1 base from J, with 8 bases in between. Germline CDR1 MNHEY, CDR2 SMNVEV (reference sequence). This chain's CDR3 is CASSIGGNTEAFF. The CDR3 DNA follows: TGTGCCAGCAGTATAGGGGGGAACACTGAAGCTTTCTTT.

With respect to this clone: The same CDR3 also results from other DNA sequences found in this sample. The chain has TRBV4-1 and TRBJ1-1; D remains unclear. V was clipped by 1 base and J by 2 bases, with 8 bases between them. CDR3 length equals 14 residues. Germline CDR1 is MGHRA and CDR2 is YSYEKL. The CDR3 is CASSQVSENTEAFF. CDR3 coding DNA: TGCGCCAGCAGCCAAGTGTCGGAAAACACTGAAGCTTTCTTT.

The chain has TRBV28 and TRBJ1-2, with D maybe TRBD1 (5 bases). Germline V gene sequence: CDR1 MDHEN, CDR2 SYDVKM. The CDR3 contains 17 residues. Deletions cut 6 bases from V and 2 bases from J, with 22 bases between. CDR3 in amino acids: CASSPMGWDLGNYGYTF. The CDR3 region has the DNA TGTGCCAGCAGCCCCATGGGCTGGGACCTTGGGAACTATGGCTACACCTTC.

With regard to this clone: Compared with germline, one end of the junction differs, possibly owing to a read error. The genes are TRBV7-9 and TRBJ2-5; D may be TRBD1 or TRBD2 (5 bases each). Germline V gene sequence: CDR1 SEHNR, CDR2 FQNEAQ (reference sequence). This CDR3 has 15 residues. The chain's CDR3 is CASSLGLTTDGDVNF. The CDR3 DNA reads TGTGCCAGCAGCTTAGGTTTGACAACCGACGGGGACGTGAACTTC.

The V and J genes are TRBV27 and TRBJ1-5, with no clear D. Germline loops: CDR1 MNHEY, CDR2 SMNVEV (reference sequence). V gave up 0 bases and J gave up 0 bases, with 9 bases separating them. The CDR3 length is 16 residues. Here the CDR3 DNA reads TGTGCCAGCAGTTTATCGAGTGCGGCTAGCAATCAGCCCCAGCATTTT. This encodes CASSLSSAASNQPQHF.

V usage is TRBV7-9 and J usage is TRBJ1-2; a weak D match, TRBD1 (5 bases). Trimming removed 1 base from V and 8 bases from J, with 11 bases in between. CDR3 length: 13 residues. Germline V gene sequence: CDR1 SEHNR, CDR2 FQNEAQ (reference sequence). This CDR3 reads CASSLGGIEGYTF. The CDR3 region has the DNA TGTGCCAGCAGCTTAGGGGGCATTGAAGGCTACACCTTC.

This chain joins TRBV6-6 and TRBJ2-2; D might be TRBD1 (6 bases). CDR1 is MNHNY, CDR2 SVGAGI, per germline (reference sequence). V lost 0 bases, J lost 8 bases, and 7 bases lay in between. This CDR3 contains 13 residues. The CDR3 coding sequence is TGTGCCAGCAGTTACTCCGGGACAGGGGAGCTGTTTTTT. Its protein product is CASSYSGTGELFF.

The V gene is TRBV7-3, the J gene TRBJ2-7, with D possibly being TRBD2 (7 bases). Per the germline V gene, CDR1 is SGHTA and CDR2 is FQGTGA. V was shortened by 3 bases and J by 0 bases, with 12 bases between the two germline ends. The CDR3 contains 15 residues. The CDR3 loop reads CASSLEAGASYEQYF. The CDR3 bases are TGTGCCAGCAGCTTGGAGGCGGGGGCCTCCTACGAGCAGTACTTC. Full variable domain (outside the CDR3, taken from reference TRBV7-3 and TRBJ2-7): GAGVSQTPSNKVTEKGKYVELRCDPISGHTALYWYRQSLGQGPEFLIYFQGTGAADDSGLPNDRFFAVRPEGSVSTLKIQRTERGDSAVYLCASSLEAGASYEQYFGPGTRLTVT.

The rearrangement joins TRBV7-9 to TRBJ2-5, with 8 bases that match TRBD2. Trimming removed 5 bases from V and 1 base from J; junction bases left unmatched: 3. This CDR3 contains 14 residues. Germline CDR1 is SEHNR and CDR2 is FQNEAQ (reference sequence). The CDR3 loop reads CASSPGTSQETQYF. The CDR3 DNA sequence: TGTGCCAGCAGCCCCGGGACTAGCCAAGAGACCCAGTACTTC. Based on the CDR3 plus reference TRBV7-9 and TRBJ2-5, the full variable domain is DTGVSQNPRHKITKRGQNVTFRCDPISEHNRLYWYRQTLGQGPEFLTYFQNEAQLEKSRLLSDRFSAERPKGSFSTLEIQRTEQGDSAMYLCASSPGTSQETQYFGPGTRLLVL.

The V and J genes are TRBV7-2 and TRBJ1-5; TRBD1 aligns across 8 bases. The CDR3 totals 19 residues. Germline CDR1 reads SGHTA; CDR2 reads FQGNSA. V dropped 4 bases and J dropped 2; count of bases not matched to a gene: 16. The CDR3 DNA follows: TGTGCCAGCAGCTCAGACAAGGACAGGGTAGGGGAAGGCAATCAGCCCCAGCATTTT. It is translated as CASSSDKDRVGEGNQPQHF.

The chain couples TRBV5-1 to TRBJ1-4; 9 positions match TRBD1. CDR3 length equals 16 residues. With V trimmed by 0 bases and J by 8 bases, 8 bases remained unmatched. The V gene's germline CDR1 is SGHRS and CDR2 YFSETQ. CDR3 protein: CASSLAGQGVGEKLFF. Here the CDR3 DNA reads TGCGCCAGCAGCTTGGCGGGACAGGGAGTAGGGGAAAAACTGTTTTTT.

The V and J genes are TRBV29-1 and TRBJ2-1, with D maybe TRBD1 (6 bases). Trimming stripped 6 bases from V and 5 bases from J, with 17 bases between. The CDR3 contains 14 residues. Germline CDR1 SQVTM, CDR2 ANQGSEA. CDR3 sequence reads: CSVLGVTGHNEQFF. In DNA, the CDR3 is TGCAGCGTACTGGGGGTGACAGGTCACAATGAGCAGTTCTTC.

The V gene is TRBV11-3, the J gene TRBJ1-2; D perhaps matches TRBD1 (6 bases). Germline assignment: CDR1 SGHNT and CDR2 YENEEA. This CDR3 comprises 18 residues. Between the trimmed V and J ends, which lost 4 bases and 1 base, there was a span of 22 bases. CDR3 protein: CASSSGGAPSDFNYGYTF. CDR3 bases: TGTGCCAGCAGCTCCGGGGGGGCTCCCTCCGACTTTAACTATGGCTACACCTTC.

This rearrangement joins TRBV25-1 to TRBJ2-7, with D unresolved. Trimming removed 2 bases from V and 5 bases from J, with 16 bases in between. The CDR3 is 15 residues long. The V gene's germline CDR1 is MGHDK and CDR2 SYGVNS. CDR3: CASSEPRAFLDEQYF. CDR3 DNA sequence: TGTGCCAGCAGTGAACCCCGGGCTTTTCTGGACGAGCAGTACTTC.

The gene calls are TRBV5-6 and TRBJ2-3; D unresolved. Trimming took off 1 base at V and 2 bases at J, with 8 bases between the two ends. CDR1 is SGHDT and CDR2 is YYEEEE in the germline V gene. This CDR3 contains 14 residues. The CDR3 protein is CASSLSVFTDTQYF. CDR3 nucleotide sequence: TGTGCCAGCAGCTTGAGCGTCTTCACAGATACGCAGTATTTT.

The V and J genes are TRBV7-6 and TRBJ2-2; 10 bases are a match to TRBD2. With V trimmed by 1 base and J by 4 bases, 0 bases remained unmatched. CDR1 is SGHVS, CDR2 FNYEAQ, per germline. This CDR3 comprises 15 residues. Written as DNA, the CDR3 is TGTGCCAGCAGCTTAGAGCGGGGGGGCACCGGGGAGCTGTTTTTT. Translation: CASSLERGGTGELFF.

The CDR3 DNA is TGCAGTGCTAGTTTGGGCAATGAGCAGTTCTTC. Translating gives CSASLGNEQFF. The chain couples TRBV20-1 to TRBJ2-1; D gene ambiguous. This CDR3 region has 11 residues. V was cut by 3 bases and J by 6 bases, with 6 bases left in between. The germline V gene has CDR1 DFQATT and CDR2 SNEGSKA (reference sequence).

CDR3 sequence reads: CASSEGQGLYEQYF. The CDR3 bases are TGTGCCAGCAGCGAGGGACAGGGACTGTACGAGCAGTACTTC. The chain employs TRBV5-6 and TRBJ2-7; 9 bases are shared with TRBD1. V shed 4 bases and J 4 bases; nucleotides not matched to a gene: 6. The CDR3 is 14 amino acids. Per the germline V gene, CDR1 is SGHDT and CDR2 is YYEEEE.

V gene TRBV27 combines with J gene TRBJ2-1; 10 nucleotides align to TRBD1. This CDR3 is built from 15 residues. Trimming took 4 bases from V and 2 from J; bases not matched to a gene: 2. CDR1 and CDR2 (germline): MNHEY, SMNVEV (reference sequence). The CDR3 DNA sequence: TGTGCCAGCAGTTCCGGGACAGGGGCCTACAATGAGCAGTTCTTC. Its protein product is CASSSGTGAYNEQFF.

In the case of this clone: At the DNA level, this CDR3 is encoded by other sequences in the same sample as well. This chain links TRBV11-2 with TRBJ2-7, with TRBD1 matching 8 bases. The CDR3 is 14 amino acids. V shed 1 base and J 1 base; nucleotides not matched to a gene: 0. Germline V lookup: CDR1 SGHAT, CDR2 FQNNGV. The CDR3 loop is CASSLGTGSYEQYF. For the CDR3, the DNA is TGTGCCAGCAGCTTAGGGACAGGGTCCTACGAGCAGTACTTC.

The CDR3 loop reads CASSLEAGGASYEQYF. CDR3 sequence (DNA): TGTGCCAGCAGCTTAGAAGCGGGGGGCGCTTCCTACGAGCAGTACTTC. The chain links TRBV7-6 to TRBJ2-7; 9 bases are a match to TRBD2. Trimming removed 1 base from V and 1 base from J; junction bases left unmatched: 5. From germline, CDR1 is SGHVS and CDR2 FNYEAQ. The CDR3 is made up of 16 amino acids.

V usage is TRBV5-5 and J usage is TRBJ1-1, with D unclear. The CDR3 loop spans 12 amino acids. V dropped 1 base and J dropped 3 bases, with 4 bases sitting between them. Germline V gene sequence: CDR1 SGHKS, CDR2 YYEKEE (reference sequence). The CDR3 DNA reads TGTGCCAGCAGCTTGAGTGACACTGAAGCTTTCTTT. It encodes CASSLSDTEAFF.

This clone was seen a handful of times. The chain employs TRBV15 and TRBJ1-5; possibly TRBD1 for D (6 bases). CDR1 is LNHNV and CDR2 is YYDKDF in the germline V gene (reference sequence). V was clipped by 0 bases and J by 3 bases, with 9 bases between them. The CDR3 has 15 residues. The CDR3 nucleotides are TGTGCCACCAGCAGAGACAGGGGCTCCAATCAGCCCCAGCATTTT. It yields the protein CATSRDRGSNQPQHF.

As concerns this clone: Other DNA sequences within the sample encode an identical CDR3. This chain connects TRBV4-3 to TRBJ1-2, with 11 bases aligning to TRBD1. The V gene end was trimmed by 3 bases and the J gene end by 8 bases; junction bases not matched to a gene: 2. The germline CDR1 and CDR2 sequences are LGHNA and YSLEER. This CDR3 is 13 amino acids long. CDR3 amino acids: CASSQGQGDGYTF. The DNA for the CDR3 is TGCGCCAGCAGCCAGGGACAGGGGGACGGCTACACCTTC.

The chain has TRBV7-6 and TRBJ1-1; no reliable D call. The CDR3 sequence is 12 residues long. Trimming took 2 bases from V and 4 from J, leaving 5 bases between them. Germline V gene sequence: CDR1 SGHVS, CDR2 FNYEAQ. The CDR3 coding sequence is TGTGCCAGCAGCTTATTTACCACTGAAGCTTTCTTT. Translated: CASSLFTTEAFF.

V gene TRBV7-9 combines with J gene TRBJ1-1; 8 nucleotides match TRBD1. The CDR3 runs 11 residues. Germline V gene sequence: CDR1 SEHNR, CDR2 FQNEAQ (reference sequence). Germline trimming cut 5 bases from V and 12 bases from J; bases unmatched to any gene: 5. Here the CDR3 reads CASSPGTGTFF. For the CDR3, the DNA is TGTGCCAGCAGCCCCGGGACAGGAACTTTCTTT.